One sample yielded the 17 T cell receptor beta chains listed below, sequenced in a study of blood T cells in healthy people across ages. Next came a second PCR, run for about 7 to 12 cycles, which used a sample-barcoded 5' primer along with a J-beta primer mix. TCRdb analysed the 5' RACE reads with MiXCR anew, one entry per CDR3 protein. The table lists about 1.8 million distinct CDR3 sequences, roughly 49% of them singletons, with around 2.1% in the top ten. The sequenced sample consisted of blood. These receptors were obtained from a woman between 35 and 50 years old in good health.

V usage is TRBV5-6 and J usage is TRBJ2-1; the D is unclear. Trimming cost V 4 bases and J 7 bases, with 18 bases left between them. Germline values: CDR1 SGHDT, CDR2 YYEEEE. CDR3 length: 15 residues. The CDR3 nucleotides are TGTGCCAGCAGCCCCCTGCAGGATTGGCGAAATGAGCAGTTCTTC. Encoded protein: CASSPLQDWRNEQFF. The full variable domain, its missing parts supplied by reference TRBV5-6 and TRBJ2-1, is DAGVTQSPTHLIKTRGQQVTLRCSPKSGHDTVSWYQQALGQGPQFIFQYYEEEERQRGNFPDRFSGHQFPNYSSELNVNALLLGDSALYLCASSPLQDWRNEQFFGPGTRLTVL.

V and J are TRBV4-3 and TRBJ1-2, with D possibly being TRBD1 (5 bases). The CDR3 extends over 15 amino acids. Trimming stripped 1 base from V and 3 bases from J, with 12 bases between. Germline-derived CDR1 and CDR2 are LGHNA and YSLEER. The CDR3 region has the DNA TGCGCCAGCAGCCAAGTCGAGGGGCAATACTATGGCTACACCTTC. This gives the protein CASSQVEGQYYGYTF.

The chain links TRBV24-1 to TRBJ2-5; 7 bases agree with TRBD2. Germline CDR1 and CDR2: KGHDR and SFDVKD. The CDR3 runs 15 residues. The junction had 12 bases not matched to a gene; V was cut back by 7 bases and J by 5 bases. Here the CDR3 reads CATSGTRGGRETQYF. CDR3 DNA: TGTGCCACCAGCGGAACCCGCGGGGGTAGGGAGACCCAGTACTTC.

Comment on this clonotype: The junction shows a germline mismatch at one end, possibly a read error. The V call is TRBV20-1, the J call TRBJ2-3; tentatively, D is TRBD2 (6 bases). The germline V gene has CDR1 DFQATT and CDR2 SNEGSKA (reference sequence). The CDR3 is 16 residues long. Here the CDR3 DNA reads TGCGGTGCTAATAGTGTGGGGGGAGGCAACACAGATACGCAGTATTTT. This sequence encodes CGANSVGGGNTDTQYF.

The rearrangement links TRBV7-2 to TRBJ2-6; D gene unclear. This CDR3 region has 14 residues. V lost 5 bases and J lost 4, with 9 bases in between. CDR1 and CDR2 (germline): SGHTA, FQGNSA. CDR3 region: CASSPTTGANVLTF. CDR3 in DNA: TGTGCCAGCAGCCCTACGACAGGGGCCAACGTCCTGACTTTC.

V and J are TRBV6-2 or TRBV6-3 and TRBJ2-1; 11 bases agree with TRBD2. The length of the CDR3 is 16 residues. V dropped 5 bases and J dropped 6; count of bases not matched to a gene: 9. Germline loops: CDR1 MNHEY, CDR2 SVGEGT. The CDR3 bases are TGTGCCAGCAGTCTTTTAGCGGGGGGGATCTCCAATGAGCAGTTCTTC. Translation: CASSLLAGGISNEQFF.

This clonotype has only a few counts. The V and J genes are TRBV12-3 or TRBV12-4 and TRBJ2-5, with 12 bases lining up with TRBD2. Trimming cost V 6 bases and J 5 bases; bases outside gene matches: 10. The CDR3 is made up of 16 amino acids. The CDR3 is CASRTSSGGAGETQYF. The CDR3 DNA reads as TGTGCCAGCAGGACTTCTAGCGGGGGGGCCGGGGAGACCCAGTACTTC.

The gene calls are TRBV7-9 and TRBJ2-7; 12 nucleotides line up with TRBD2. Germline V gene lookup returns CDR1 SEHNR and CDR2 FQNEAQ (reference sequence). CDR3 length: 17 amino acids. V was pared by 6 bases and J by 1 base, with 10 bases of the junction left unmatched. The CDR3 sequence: CASSHPETSGGSYEQYF. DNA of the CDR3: TGTGCCAGCAGTCACCCTGAGACTAGCGGGGGTTCCTACGAGCAGTACTTC.

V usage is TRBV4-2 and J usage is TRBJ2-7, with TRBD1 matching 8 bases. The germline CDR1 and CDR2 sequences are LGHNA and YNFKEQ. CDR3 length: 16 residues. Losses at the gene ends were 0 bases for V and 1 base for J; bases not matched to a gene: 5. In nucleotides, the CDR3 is TGTGCCAGCAGCCAAGAAGGAGGGACAGGTTCCTACGAGCAGTACTTC. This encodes CASSQEGGTGSYEQYF.

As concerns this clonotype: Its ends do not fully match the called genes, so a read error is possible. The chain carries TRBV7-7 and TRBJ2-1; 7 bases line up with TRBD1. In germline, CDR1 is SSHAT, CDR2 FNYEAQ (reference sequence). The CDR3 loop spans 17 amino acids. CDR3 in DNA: TGTGCTAGCAGCCCTGACAGGGCCCATACTAGGTACAATGAGCAGTTCTTC. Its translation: CASSPDRAHTRYNEQFF. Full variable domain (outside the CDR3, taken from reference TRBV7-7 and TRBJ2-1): GAGVSQSPRYKVTKRGQDVTLRCDPISSHATLYWYQQALGQGPEFLTYFNYEAQPDKSGLPSDRFSAERPEGSISTLTIQRTEQRDSAMYRCASSPDRAHTRYNEQFFGPGTRLTVL.

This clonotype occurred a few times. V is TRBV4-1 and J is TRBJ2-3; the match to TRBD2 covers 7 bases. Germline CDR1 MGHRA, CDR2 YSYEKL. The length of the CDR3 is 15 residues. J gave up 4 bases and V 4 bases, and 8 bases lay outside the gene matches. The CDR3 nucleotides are TGCGCCAGCAGCCCGCGGGGCGCGGGGGCAGATACGCAGTATTTT. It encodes CASSPRGAGADTQYF.

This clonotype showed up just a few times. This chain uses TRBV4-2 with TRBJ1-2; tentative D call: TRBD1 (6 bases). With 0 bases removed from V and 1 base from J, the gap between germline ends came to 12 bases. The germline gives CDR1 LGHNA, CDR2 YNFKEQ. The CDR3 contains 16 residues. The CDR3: CASSQEGTGNNYGYTF. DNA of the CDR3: TGTGCCAGCAGCCAAGAAGGCACAGGGAATAACTATGGCTACACCTTC.

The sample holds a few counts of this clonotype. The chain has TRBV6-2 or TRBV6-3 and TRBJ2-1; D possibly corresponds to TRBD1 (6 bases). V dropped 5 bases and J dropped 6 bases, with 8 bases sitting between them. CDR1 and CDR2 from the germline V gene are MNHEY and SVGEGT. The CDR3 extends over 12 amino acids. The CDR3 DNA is TGTGCCAGCAGTAGGGACATCAATGAGCAGTTCTTC. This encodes CASSRDINEQFF.

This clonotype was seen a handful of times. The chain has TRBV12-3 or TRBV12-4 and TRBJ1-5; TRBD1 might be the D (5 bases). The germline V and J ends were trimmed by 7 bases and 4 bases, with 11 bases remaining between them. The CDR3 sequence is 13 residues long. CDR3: CASKGRENQPQHF. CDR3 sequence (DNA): TGTGCCAGCAAGGGACGGGAAAATCAGCCCCAGCATTTT.

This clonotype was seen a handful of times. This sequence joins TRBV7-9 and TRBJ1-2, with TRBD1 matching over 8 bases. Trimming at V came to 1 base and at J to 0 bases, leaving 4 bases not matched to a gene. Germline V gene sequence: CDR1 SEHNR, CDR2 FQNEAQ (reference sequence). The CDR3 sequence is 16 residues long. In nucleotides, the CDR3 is TGTGCCAGCAGCTTAGACGACAGGGGACCTAACTATGGCTACACCTTC. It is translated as CASSLDDRGPNYGYTF.

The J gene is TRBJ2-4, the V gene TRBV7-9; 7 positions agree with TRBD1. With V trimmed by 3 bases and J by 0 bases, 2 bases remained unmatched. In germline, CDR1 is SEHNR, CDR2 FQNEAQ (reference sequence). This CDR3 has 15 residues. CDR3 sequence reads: CASSFTGEAKNIQYF. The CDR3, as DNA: TGTGCCAGCAGCTTTACAGGGGAAGCCAAAAACATTCAGTACTTC. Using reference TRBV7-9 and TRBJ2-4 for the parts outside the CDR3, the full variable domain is DTGVSQNPRHKITKRGQNVTFRCDPISEHNRLYWYRQTLGQGPEFLTYFQNEAQLEKSRLLSDRFSAERPKGSFSTLEIQRTEQGDSAMYLCASSFTGEAKNIQYFGAGTRLSVL.

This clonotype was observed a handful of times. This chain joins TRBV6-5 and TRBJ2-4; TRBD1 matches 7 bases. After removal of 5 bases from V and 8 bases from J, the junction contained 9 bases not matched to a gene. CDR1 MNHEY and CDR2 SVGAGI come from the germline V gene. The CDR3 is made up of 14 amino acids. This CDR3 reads CASSNRGTVDIQYF. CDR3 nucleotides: TGTGCCAGCAGTAACAGGGGTACTGTGGACATTCAGTACTTC.